These T cell receptor beta chains were read from a single sample in a study of blood T cell repertoires in COVID-19. Profiled with immunoSEQ multiplex PCR; TCRdb holds only in-frame clones, not every one. Of fewer than 300,000 clones detected, approximately 90% appear once; the ten largest clones hold less than 20%. What was sequenced was PBMCs or T cells enriched from blood (not recorded which). These receptors were obtained from a man younger than 30 who had recovered from COVID-19. Both conserved end residues are part of each CDR3. Fields, in order: J gene, D gene, clone size, V gene, CDR3 protein, CDR3 DNA. The D gene is left open where the match is weak. Some rows have no size entry. The others give once, few or many, or a class for an expanded clone.

>TRBJ1-2|.|few|TRBV19
CASSPTPRDKYGYTF
TGTGCCAGTAGTCCCACACCCCGGGACAAGTATGGCTACACCTTC
>TRBJ2-1|.|once|TRBV5-8
CASNSLDEQFF
TGTGCCAGCAACTCACTTGATGAGCAGTTCTTC
>TRBJ2-2|.|.|TRBV4-2
CASSHPARGPNTGELFF
TGTGCCAGCAGCCACCCCGCCAGGGGCCCGAACACCGGGGAGCTGTTTTTT
>TRBJ2-5|.|.|TRBV5-1
CASSLGPGRLGETQYF
TGCGCCAGCAGCTTGGGTCCAGGGAGGTTAGGAGAGACCCAGTACTTC
>TRBJ2-1|TRBD2|.|TRBV30
CAWSKPSGGPASGFF
TGTGCCTGGAGTAAACCTAGCGGGGGGCCGGCCTCTGGGTTCTTC
>TRBJ2-5|.|.|TRBV28
CASSLEFTDTYYQETQYF
TGTGCCAGCAGTTTAGAATTCACGGACACCTATTACCAAGAGACCCAGTACTTC
>TRBJ2-7|.|.|TRBV11-3
CASSLEKGVRDDSAYEQYF
TGTGCCAGCAGCTTAGAGAAGGGGGTAAGAGACGATTCGGCCTACGAGCAGTACTTC
>TRBJ1-5|.|.|TRBV5-1
CASSLAVGANQPQHF
TGCGCCAGCAGCTTGGCCGTGGGGGCAAATCAGCCCCAGCATTTT
>TRBJ1-1|TRBD1|.|TRBV28
CAVTDQGAREAFF
TGTGCCGTCACAGACCAGGGGGCTCGGGAAGCTTTCTTT
>TRBJ1-2|TRBD1|.|TRBV6-5
CASSRGQGVHYGYTF
TGTGCCAGCAGCCGCGGACAGGGGGTGCACTATGGCTACACCTTC
>TRBJ2-5|.|.|TRBV30
CACSGQPAGQETQYF
TGTGCCTGCTCCGGACAACCCGCAGGGCAAGAGACCCAGTACTTC
>TRBJ2-3|TRBD1|.|TRBV29-1
CSARDRDPPDTQYF
TGCAGCGCCCGGGACAGGGATCCCCCGGATACGCAGTATTTT
>TRBJ1-1|.|.|TRBV10-3
CAISITGDEAFF
TGTGCCATCAGTATTACAGGAGATGAAGCTTTCTTT
>TRBJ2-3|.|.|TRBV19
CASSMGRSPDTQYF
TGTGCCAGTAGTATGGGCAGATCCCCAGATACGCAGTATTTT
>TRBJ1-1|.|few|TRBV12-2
CASRLDIGWRTEAFF
TGTGCAAGTCGCTTAGACATAGGGTGGAGGACTGAAGCTTTCTTT
>TRBJ2-1|TRBD2|.|TRBV4-1
CASSQTGRLAGPNEQFF
TGCGCCAGCAGCCAAACAGGGCGACTAGCGGGACCCAATGAGCAGTTCTTC
>TRBJ2-1|.|once|TRBV25-1
CASSDSSGIWEQFF
TGTGCCAGCAGTGATTCGTCAGGGATATGGGAGCAGTTCTTC
>TRBJ2-7|.|many|TRBV6-1
CASSEDREPYEQYF
TGTGCCAGCAGTGAAGACAGGGAGCCCTACGAGCAGTACTTC
>TRBJ1-1|.|.|TRBV7-9
CASSLVRDNTEAFF
TGTGCCAGCAGCTTAGTTCGGGATAACACTGAAGCTTTCTTT
>TRBJ2-1|TRBD2|.|TRBV2
CASSVQGLASGDEQFF
TGTGCCAGCAGTGTCCAGGGACTAGCGAGTGGCGATGAGCAGTTCTTC
>TRBJ2-5|TRBD2|few|TRBV7-2
CASSLGLLAGGIQETQYF
TGTGCCAGCAGCTTAGGGCTTTTAGCGGGAGGCATCCAAGAGACCCAGTACTTC
>TRBJ2-1|.|.|TRBV5-1
CASSLAGGGTYNEQFF
TGCGCCAGCAGCTTGGCCGGAGGCGGAACCTACAATGAGCAGTTCTTC
>TRBJ2-2|TRBD2|once|TRBV18
CASSPPGTSGTGELFF
TGTGCCAGCTCACCCCCCGGGACTAGCGGGACCGGGGAGCTGTTTTTT
>TRBJ2-3|.|.|TRBV20-1
CSAARDTQYF
TGCAGCGCGGCTCGGGATACGCAGTATTTT
>TRBJ2-3|.|.|TRBV2
CAMRGGLGPDTQYF
TGTGCCATGAGGGGGGGCCTAGGTCCCGATACGCAGTATTTT
>TRBJ2-5|.|.|TRBV2
CASSVYGVQETQYF
TGTGCCAGCAGTGTTTACGGGGTCCAAGAGACCCAGTACTTC
>TRBJ1-2|TRBD1|.|TRBV10-2
CASSGDSYGYTF
TGCGCCAGCAGCGGGGACAGCTATGGCTACACCTTC
>TRBJ1-3|.|.|TRBV24-1
CATSNSGNTIYF
TGTGCCACCAGCAACTCTGGAAACACCATATATTTT
>TRBJ1-5|.|.|TRBV6-5
CASSYRGPNQPQHF
TGTGCCAGCAGTTACCGAGGGCCCAATCAGCCCCAGCATTTT
>TRBJ1-5|TRBD1|.|TRBV27
CASSFGTGQGQPQHF
TGTGCCAGCAGTTTCGGGACAGGGCAGGGTCAGCCCCAGCATTTT
>TRBJ2-2|TRBD1|.|TRBV11-3
CASSYSTGDHITGELFF
TGTGCCAGCAGTTACTCTACAGGGGATCATATCACCGGGGAGCTGTTTTTT
>TRBJ2-4|TRBD1|.|TRBV15
CATSRDLDRATKQYF
TGTGCCACCAGCAGAGATTTGGACAGGGCTACGAAACAGTACTTC
>TRBJ1-2|TRBD1|.|TRBV28
CASSLTGVSNYGYTF
TGTGCCAGCAGTTTGACAGGGGTGTCAAACTATGGCTACACCTTC
>TRBJ2-3|TRBD2|few|TRBV5-1
CASSIKMTSGGTDTQYF
TGCGCCAGCAGCATAAAAATGACTAGCGGGGGAACAGATACGCAGTATTTT
>TRBJ2-5|TRBD1|.|TRBV7-3
CASSRDRGETQYF
TGTGCCAGCAGCCGAGACAGGGGAGAGACCCAGTACTTC
>TRBJ2-7|TRBD2|.|TRBV2
CASSIAGAFGEQYF
TGTGCCAGCAGCATAGCGGGGGCCTTTGGAGAGCAGTACTTC
>TRBJ2-3|.|.|TRBV7-9
CASTRQDSTDTQYF
TGTGCCAGCACCAGACAGGACTCCACAGATACGCAGTATTTT
>TRBJ2-1|.|few|TRBV16
CASSQQAEQFF
TGTGCCAGCAGCCAACAGGCGGAGCAGTTCTTC
>TRBJ2-5|TRBD1|.|TRBV5-1
CASSTGQGHQETQYF
TGCGCCAGCAGCACCGGACAGGGACACCAAGAGACCCAGTACTTC
>TRBJ2-1|TRBD2|.|TRBV5-1
CASSRLAGTDNEQFF
TGCGCCAGCAGCAGGCTAGCGGGGACAGACAATGAGCAGTTCTTC
>TRBJ1-1|.|.|TRBV28
CASSSQGRSTEAFF
TGTGCCAGCAGTTCCCAGGGTAGGAGCACTGAAGCTTTCTTT
>TRBJ1-5|TRBD1|.|TRBV3-1/TRBV3-2
CASSQAGQVNQPQHF
TGTGCCAGCAGCCAAGCGGGACAGGTGAATCAGCCCCAGCATTTT
>TRBJ2-3|TRBD2|.|TRBV11-2
CASSSPSGITDTQYF
TGTGCCAGCAGCTCTCCTAGCGGGATCACAGATACGCAGTATTTT
>TRBJ2-7|.|.|TRBV4-1
CASSQAPGDYEQYF
TGCGCCAGCAGCCAAGCTCCAGGGGACTACGAGCAGTACTTC
>TRBJ2-1|TRBD2|once|TRBV2
CASGIAGELVNEQFF
TGTGCCAGCGGTATAGCGGGAGAATTGGTAAATGAGCAGTTCTTC
>TRBJ1-5|TRBD1|.|TRBV3-1/TRBV3-2
CASSQAGTAGNQPQHF
TGTGCCAGCAGCCAAGCCGGGACAGCGGGCAATCAGCCCCAGCATTTT
>TRBJ1-3|TRBD1|.|TRBV13
CASSLQQGAYGNTIYF
TGTGCCAGCAGCTTACAGCAGGGGGCTTATGGAAACACCATATATTTT
>TRBJ2-5|TRBD2|.|TRBV2
CASRERGGQETQYF
TGTGCCAGCAGAGAGCGGGGGGGGCAAGAGACCCAGTACTTC
>TRBJ1-5|.|.|TRBV19
CASSPRASWQPQHF
TGTGCCAGTAGCCCCAGGGCCAGCTGGCAGCCCCAGCATTTT
>TRBJ1-5|.|.|TRBV6-2/TRBV6-3
CASSYGRGRGNQPQHF
TGTGCCAGCAGTTACGGTCGGGGTCGAGGGAATCAGCCCCAGCATTTT
>TRBJ1-2|TRBD1|.|TRBV7-9
CASSPTGYNYGYTF
TGTGCCAGCAGCCCGACAGGGTACAACTATGGCTACACCTTC
>TRBJ1-1|.|.|TRBV19
CASSIGLRSTEAFF
TGTGCCAGTAGTATAGGGCTGAGGAGCACTGAAGCTTTCTTT
>TRBJ2-5|.|.|TRBV4-2
CASSHDRTVQETQYF
TGTGCCAGCAGCCATGACAGGACAGTACAAGAGACCCAGTACTTC
>TRBJ1-2|.|once|TRBV27
CASDRRRGRGYTF
TGTGCCAGCGATCGGCGAAGGGGTAGGGGCTACACCTTC
>TRBJ2-3|.|.|TRBV5-4
CASSPNSGTDTQYF
TGTGCCAGCAGCCCAAATAGCGGCACAGATACGCAGTATTTT
>TRBJ1-1|.|few|TRBV11-3
CASSRGGGTEAFF
TGTGCCAGCAGCCGGGGAGGGGGCACTGAAGCTTTCTTT
>TRBJ2-1|TRBD2|.|TRBV27
CASSATSAYNEQFF
TGTGCCAGCAGTGCAACTAGCGCCTACAATGAGCAGTTCTTC
>TRBJ1-2|.|.|TRBV25-1
CASSAPGTGSYGYTF
TGTGCCAGCAGTGCCCCGGGAACAGGGAGCTATGGCTACACCTTC